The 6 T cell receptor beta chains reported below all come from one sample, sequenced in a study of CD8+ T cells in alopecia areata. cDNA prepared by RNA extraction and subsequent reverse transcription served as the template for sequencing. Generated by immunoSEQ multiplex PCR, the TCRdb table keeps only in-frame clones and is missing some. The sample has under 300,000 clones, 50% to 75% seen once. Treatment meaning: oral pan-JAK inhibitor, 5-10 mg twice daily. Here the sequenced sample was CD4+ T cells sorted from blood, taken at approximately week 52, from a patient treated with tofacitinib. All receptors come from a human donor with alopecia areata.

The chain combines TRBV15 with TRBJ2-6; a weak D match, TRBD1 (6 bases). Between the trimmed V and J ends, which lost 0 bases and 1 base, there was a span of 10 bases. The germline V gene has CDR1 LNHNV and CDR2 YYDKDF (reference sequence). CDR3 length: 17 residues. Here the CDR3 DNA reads TGTGCCACCAGCAGAGAGGACAGCCTATCTGGGGCCAACGTCCTGACTTTC. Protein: CATSREDSLSGANVLTF. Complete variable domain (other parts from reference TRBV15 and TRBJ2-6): DAMVIQNPRYQVTQFGKPVTLSCSQTLNHNVMYWYQQKSSQAPKLLFHYYDKDFNNEADTPDNFQSRRPNTSFCFLDIRSPGLGDTAMYLCATSREDSLSGANVLTFGAGSRLTVL.

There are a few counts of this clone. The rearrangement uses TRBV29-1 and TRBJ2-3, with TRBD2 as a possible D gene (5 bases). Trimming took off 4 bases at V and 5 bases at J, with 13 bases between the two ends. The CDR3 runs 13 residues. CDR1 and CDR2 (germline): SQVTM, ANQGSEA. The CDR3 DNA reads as TGCAGCGTTGCGAGCGGTTCGGGAGATACGCAGTATTTT. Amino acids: CSVASGSGDTQYF.

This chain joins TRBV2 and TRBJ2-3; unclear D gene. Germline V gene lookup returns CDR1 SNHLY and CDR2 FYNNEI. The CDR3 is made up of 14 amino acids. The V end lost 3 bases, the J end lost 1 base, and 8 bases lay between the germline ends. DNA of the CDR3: TGTGCCAGCAGTGACCCCGGTGGCACAGATACGCAGTATTTT. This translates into CASSDPGGTDTQYF.

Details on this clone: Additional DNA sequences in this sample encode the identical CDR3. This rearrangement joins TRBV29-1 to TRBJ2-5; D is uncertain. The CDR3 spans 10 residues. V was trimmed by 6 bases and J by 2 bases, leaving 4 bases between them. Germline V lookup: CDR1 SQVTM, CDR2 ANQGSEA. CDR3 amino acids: CSVDQETQYF. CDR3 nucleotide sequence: TGCAGCGTAGATCAAGAGACCCAGTACTTC.

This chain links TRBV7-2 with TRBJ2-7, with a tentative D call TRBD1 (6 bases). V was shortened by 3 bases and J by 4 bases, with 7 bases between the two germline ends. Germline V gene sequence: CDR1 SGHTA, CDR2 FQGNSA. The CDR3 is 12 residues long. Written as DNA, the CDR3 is TGTGCCAGCAGCTTTACAGGGTACGAGCAGTACTTC. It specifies CASSFTGYEQYF.

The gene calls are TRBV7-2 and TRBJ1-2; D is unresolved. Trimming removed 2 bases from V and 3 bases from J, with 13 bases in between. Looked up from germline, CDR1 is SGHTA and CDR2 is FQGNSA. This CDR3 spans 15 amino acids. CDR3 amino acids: CASSLSAATYYGYTF. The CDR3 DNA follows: TGTGCCAGCAGCTTATCTGCCGCCACATACTATGGCTACACCTTC.